Below, one T cell receptor beta chain is given with its context. The CDR3 sequence is 15 residues long. CDR1 and CDR2 (germline): LGHDT, YNNKEL (reference sequence). V lost 3 bases, J lost 5 bases, and 9 bases stayed unmatched. This entry belongs to a study of blood T cell repertoires in COVID-19. For the study at large: In each case, the material was cDNA or gDNA derived from T cells, B-cell-depleted T cells, or PBMCs.

Libraries were prepared by immunoSEQ multiplex PCR; TCRdb keeps only in-frame clonotypes and omits some of them. The sample holds hundreds of thousands of clones; approximately 80% are singletons and the top ten take under 2%. This TCR came from a woman aged 80 or over with acute or convalescent COVID-19. The sample consisted of peripheral blood. J is TRBJ1-2 and V is TRBV3-1 (or the pseudogene TRBV3-2); 7 bases agree with TRBD1. DNA of the CDR3: TGTGCCAGCAGCCATCCGCACAGGGGAGGTTATGGCTACACCTTC. Translating gives CASSHPHRGGYGYTF.